Listed here are 19 T cell receptor beta chains from one sample, sequenced in a study of beta chain features in type 1 diabetes. What was sequenced were expressed TCRB transcripts, since all of the isolated RNA had been reverse transcribed. Sequencing was performed with immunoSEQ multiplex PCR; in TCRdb, only in-frame clones are kept and a portion is missing. Here the sample spans roughly 250,000 clones, over 7.5% being singletons. Sequencing was performed on naive CD4+ T cells from blood. Receptors originate from a woman younger than 30 in good health.

This clone was observed a handful of times. The rearrangement uses TRBV27 and TRBJ2-3; 12 positions match TRBD2. J gave up 6 bases and V 8 bases, and 6 bases lay outside the gene matches. Germline loops: CDR1 MNHEY, CDR2 SMNVEV (reference sequence). CDR3 length equals 14 residues. The CDR3 region has the DNA TGTGCCAGCCGACTAGCGGGAGCTTCGGATACGCAGTATTTT. Amino acids: CASRLAGASDTQYF.

This clone turned up a few times. The V call is TRBV5-1, the J call TRBJ2-7; D unclear. Per the germline V gene, CDR1 is SGHRS and CDR2 is YFSETQ. The CDR3 has 12 amino acids. With 5 bases removed from V and 1 base from J, the gap between germline ends came to 7 bases. The DNA for the CDR3 is TGCGCCAGCAGACCAGAATCCTACGAGCAGTACTTC. It codes for CASRPESYEQYF.

The J gene is TRBJ1-3, the V gene TRBV23-1; TRBD1 might be the D (5 bases). TRBV23-1 is flagged as an ORF with uncertain function. The V and J ends lost 4 bases and 0 bases respectively, with 13 bases between them. The CDR3 extends over 16 amino acids. The CDR3 bases are TGCGCCAGCAGTCGGGGGGTCGTGAGCTCTGGAAACACCATATATTTT. Protein: CASSRGVVSSGNTIYF.

This clone was recorded a few times. V and J are TRBV9 and TRBJ2-1; unclear D gene. V was cut by 5 bases and J by 5 bases, with 11 bases left in between. The CDR3 spans 13 residues. In germline, CDR1 is SGDLS, CDR2 YYNGEE. DNA of the CDR3: TGTGCCAGCAGTGTCTGGCAGGACAATGAGCAGTTCTTC. This sequence encodes CASSVWQDNEQFF.

This clone was seen only a few times. V gene TRBV2 combines with J gene TRBJ2-7; weak D call: TRBD1 (5 bases). This CDR3 spans 11 amino acids. V was clipped by 5 bases and J by 7 bases, with 9 bases between them. Germline loops: CDR1 SNHLY, CDR2 FYNNEI. The CDR3 coding sequence is TGTGCCAGCAGTCGCAGGGTAGAGCAGTACTTC. Protein: CASSRRVEQYF. Full variable domain (rest looked up from reference TRBV2 and TRBJ2-7): EPEVTQTPSHQVTQMGQEVILRCVPISNHLYFYWYRQILGQKVEFLVSFYNNEISEKSEIFDDQFSVERPDGSNFTLKIRSTKLEDSAMYFCASSRRVEQYFGPGTRLTVT.

This clone was counted ten times or more. This chain connects TRBV7-9 to TRBJ2-6, with D perhaps matching TRBD2 (6 bases). The length of the CDR3 is 18 residues. CDR1 SEHNR and CDR2 FQNEAQ come from the germline V gene (reference sequence). Between the trimmed V and J ends, which lost 6 bases and 1 base, there was a span of 19 bases. CDR3 loop: CASSSNPGVPSGANVLTF. For the CDR3, the DNA is TGTGCCAGCAGTTCAAATCCGGGAGTGCCATCTGGGGCCAACGTCCTGACTTTC.

Concerning this clone itself: Distinct nucleotide sequences in the sample also encode this CDR3. CDR3 bases: TGCGCCAGCAGCTTGGGTCAGGGAGAGACCCAGTACTTC. Translated: CASSLGQGETQYF. The chain carries TRBV5-1 and TRBJ2-5, with D perhaps TRBD1 (5 bases). Germline V gene sequence: CDR1 SGHRS, CDR2 YFSETQ. The V end was cut by 0 bases, the J end by 4 bases, with 7 bases between. CDR3 length: 13 amino acids.

The rearrangement joins TRBV11-2 to TRBJ2-3; D possibly corresponds to TRBD1 (6 bases). CDR1 is SGHAT, CDR2 FQNNGV, per germline. Trimming took 3 bases from V and 0 from J, leaving 13 bases between them. The CDR3 spans 16 residues. DNA of the CDR3: TGTGCCAGCAGCTTGGGAACCGACAGGAGCACAGATACGCAGTATTTT. The encoded protein is CASSLGTDRSTDTQYF.

This chain uses TRBV15 with TRBJ1-1; D ambiguous. The V and J ends lost 0 bases and 8 bases respectively, with 10 bases between them. This CDR3 contains 13 residues. The germline V gene encodes CDR1 LNHNV and CDR2 YYDKDF (reference sequence). The CDR3 DNA sequence: TGTGCCACCAGCAGAGATTGGGCGGGGGAAGCTTTCTTT. Its protein product is CATSRDWAGEAFF.

This clone was detected only a few times. The gene calls are TRBV7-2 and TRBJ2-5; D perhaps matches TRBD1 (6 bases). CDR1 is SGHTA, CDR2 FQGNSA, per germline. The CDR3 loop spans 14 amino acids. V was pared by 2 bases and J by 7 bases, with 14 bases between. The CDR3, as DNA: TGTGCCAGCAGCTTAAGCGGACAGCGAGTGACCCAGTACTTC. This encodes CASSLSGQRVTQYF. The whole variable domain, filled in from reference TRBV7-2 and TRBJ2-5, reads GAGVSQSPSNKVTEKGKDVELRCDPISGHTALYWYRQSLGQGLEFLIYFQGNSAPDKSGLPSDRFSAERTGGSVSTLTIQRTQQEDSAVYLCASSLSGQRVTQYFGPGTRLLVL.

In its sample, this clone was seen many times. The rearrangement joins TRBV7-9 to TRBJ2-5; D call uncertain. The germline gives CDR1 SEHNR, CDR2 FQNEAQ (reference sequence). The V and J ends lost 5 bases and 7 bases respectively, with 11 bases between them. The CDR3 runs to 12 residues. As DNA, the CDR3 is TGTGCCAGCAGCCCTCAGACGGGGACCCAGTACTTC. Translating gives CASSPQTGTQYF.

This clone was seen repeatedly, ten times or more. The rearrangement links TRBV4-2 to TRBJ2-5; D not certain. CDR1 is LGHNA, CDR2 YNFKEQ, per germline. V dropped 4 bases and J dropped 2 bases, with 2 bases sitting between them. The CDR3 is 11 amino acids. This CDR3 is CASSLQETQYF. CDR3 DNA sequence: TGTGCCAGCAGCCTACAAGAGACCCAGTACTTC.

The chain uses TRBV2 and TRBJ2-3; 9 bases align to TRBD1. With 5 bases clipped from V and 5 bases from J, the junction kept 5 bases outside the gene matches. CDR1 SNHLY and CDR2 FYNNEI come from the germline V gene. The CDR3 totals 14 residues. The CDR3, as DNA: TGTGCCAGCAGTTCACAGGGGGCAGAAGATACGCAGTATTTT. As protein: CASSSQGAEDTQYF.

The chain links TRBV9 to TRBJ2-7, with TRBD1 identical over 10 bases. Germline values: CDR1 SGDLS, CDR2 YYNGEE. The V segment lost 0 bases and the J segment 4 bases; nucleotides outside the gene matches: 13. This CDR3 region has 18 residues. CDR3 nucleotide sequence: TGTGCCAGCAGCGTAGCTTGTCCCCCGGGACAGGGGATATACGAGCAGTACTTC. Translation gives CASSVACPPGQGIYEQYF.

The CDR3 nucleotides are TGTGCCAGCTCACCACGGATAGGGGCGCCCATTCAGTACTTC. Residues: CASSPRIGAPIQYF. V gene TRBV18 combines with J gene TRBJ2-4, with TRBD1 as a possible D gene (5 bases). Between the trimmed V and J ends, which lost 1 base and 9 bases, there was a span of 13 bases. Germline V gene lookup returns CDR1 KGHSH and CDR2 LQKENI. CDR3 length: 14 amino acids.

This CDR3 reads CASSRYDRVNTEAFF. The DNA for the CDR3 is TGTGCCAGCAGCCGATACGACAGAGTTAACACTGAAGCTTTCTTT. This chain connects TRBV5-6 to TRBJ1-1; the D gene is possibly TRBD1 (5 bases). The CDR3 has 15 amino acids. Germline CDR1 is SGHDT and CDR2 is YYEEEE. The germline V and J ends were trimmed by 4 bases and 2 bases, with 15 bases remaining between them.

This clone was found a few times. The gene calls are TRBV5-4 and TRBJ2-5, with 7 bases identical to TRBD2. This CDR3 spans 13 amino acids. V shed 1 base and J 5 bases; nucleotides not matched to a gene: 2. Germline CDR1 reads SGHNT; CDR2 reads YYREEE (reference sequence). The CDR3 nucleotides read TGTGCCAGCAGCTTGCGGGGAGGGGAGACCCAGTACTTC. Translated: CASSLRGGETQYF.

This clone was recorded at least ten times. V is TRBV29-1 and J is TRBJ2-4; 10 positions match TRBD1. The CDR3 is made up of 11 amino acids. V lost 7 bases and J lost 11; bases outside the gene matches: 5. The germline gives CDR1 SQVTM, CDR2 ANQGSEA. CDR3 sequence reads: CSGGQGYVQYF. The DNA of the CDR3 is TGCAGCGGGGGACAGGGGTACGTTCAGTACTTC.

This chain connects TRBV30 to TRBJ1-2, with 10 positions matching TRBD1. CDR1 and CDR2 (germline): GTSNPN, SVGIG (reference sequence). The CDR3 sequence is 14 residues long. With V trimmed by 4 bases and J by 5 bases, 7 bases remained unmatched. This chain's CDR3 is CAWIRDRGPYGYTF. For the CDR3, the DNA is TGTGCCTGGATTCGGGACAGGGGCCCTTATGGCTACACCTTC.